The TCR beta chain under discussion was sequenced for a study of CD8+CD57+ T cells in acquired aplastic anemia. This clonotype was counted many times. Patients picked for sequencing had shown CD8+CD57+ cell expansion detected by flow cytometry. Each of the patients presented with severe acquired aplastic anemia. Genomic DNA provided the template from which TCR beta VDJ and CDR3 profiles were obtained. TCRdb recomputed calls from the reads with MiXCR, one row per CDR3 protein. The sample lists about 200,000 distinct CDR3 sequences, about 62% occurring once. Germline V gene sequence: CDR1 SGDLS, CDR2 YYNGEE. The length of the CDR3 is 17 residues. Trimming took 2 bases from V and 3 from J; bases not matched to a gene: 11.

The sequenced sample consisted of sorted CD4+, CD8+, or CD8+CD57+ T cells (not recorded which) from PBMCs. This rearrangement joins TRBV9 to TRBJ2-3; the match to TRBD2 covers 8 bases. This receptor was identified in a human donor with aplastic anemia. The CDR3 sequence is CASSVDRGGGITDTQYF. The CDR3 bases are TGTGCCAGCAGCGTGGATCGGGGGGGCGGCATTACAGATACGCAGTATTTT.